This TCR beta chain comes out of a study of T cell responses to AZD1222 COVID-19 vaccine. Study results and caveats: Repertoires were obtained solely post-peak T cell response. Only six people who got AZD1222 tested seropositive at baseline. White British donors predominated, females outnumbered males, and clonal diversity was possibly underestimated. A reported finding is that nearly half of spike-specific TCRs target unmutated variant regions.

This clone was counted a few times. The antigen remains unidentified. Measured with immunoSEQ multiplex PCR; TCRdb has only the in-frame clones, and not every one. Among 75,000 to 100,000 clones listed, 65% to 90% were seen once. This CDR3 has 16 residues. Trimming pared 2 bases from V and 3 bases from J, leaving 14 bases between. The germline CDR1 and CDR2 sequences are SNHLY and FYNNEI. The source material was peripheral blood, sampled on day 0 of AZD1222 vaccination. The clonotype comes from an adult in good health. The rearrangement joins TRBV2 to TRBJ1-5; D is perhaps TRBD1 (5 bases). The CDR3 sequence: CASSEKGRGLNQPQHF. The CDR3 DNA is TGTGCCAGCAGTGAAAAAGGTAGGGGCCTCAATCAGCCCCAGCATTTT.